The clone carrying this T cell receptor (beta chain) has a count of ten or more. The CDR3 extends over 14 amino acids. Trimming took 6 bases from V and 10 from J, leaving 19 bases between them. The germline CDR1 and CDR2 sequences are MNHEY and SMNVEV (reference sequence). The data derive from a study of blood T cell repertoires in COVID-19. Study-level information: Researchers got acute and convalescent COVID-19 samples from the United States, Italy and Spain.

Clones were sequenced by immunoSEQ multiplex PCR, and TCRdb holds only the in-frame ones, with some missing. The table includes 75,000 to 95,000 clones, over 80% detected once. J is TRBJ1-5 and V is TRBV27; the D gene is possibly TRBD1 (6 bases). Sequencing was performed on peripheral blood. This sequence originates from a man at least 80 years old with active or convalescent COVID-19. The CDR3 spells CASSLHRDPLPQHF. The CDR3 DNA follows: TGTGCCAGCAGCTTACACAGGGACCCGCTTCCCCAGCATTTT.